This T cell receptor beta chain was profiled in a study of T-cell memory formation after mild COVID-19. The V gene end was trimmed by 5 bases and the J gene end by 7 bases; junction bases not matched to a gene: 11. CDR3 length: 15 amino acids. MiXCR, applied by TCRdb to the 5' RACE reads, yields one record per CDR3 protein. The sample contains 350,000 to 450,000 distinct CDR3 sequences, 13% to 15% of which appear only once. The sequence derives from a man aged 18 to 30 who had mild COVID-19 (a few samples of this study predate the infection). Cell type and time point are not known. J is TRBJ2-5 and V is TRBV12-3 or TRBV12-4, with 9 bases fitting TRBD2. Sequencing input: PBMCs or a T cell subset sorted from them (not recorded which). As DNA, the CDR3 is TGTGCCAGCAGTCCCTTGGCGGGGGGGTTGGGGACCCAGTACTTC. It yields the protein CASSPLAGGLGTQYF.